This record looks at one T cell receptor beta chain sequence and its context. Which antigen it targets is not known. Base quality data are lacking; no much larger clone is found one base away. The data were obtained in a study of post-analysis software for immune sequencing data (dated by TCRdb to the mid-2010s). Concerning the study at large: Recorded disease courses included relapsing-remitting, secondary progressive and progressive-relapsing multiple sclerosis, with some patients lacking subtype annotation. A subset of samples was prepared in parallel using single-end sample barcoding, then pooled and co-amplified after Illumina adapter ligation. The patient repertoires were set against 10 or so previously published healthy control repertoires from donors whose ages ranged from roughly 6 to 26 years.

Summary of the overall study and its limitations: Multiple sclerosis patients had significantly lower normalized Chao1 diversity than controls, a result that suggests substantial peripheral T-cell clonal expansion. Roughly 5 TRBV segments, including TRBV5-6, TRBV5-1 and TRBV20-1, were significantly more frequent in patients than controls. The multiple sclerosis patient group was slightly younger than the control group. When samples were clustered directly using the F measure, samples prepared in the same batch co-clustered strongly, which prompted a batch-effect correction.

TCR beta repertoires were profiled from peripheral blood of 10 to 15 young patients with multiple sclerosis to demonstrate the VDJtools post-analysis software. The multiple sclerosis patients were children and adolescents between roughly 6 and 16 years of age. V and J lose 7 bases and 1 base, and a span of 7 bases separates them. The germline V gene encodes CDR1 SQVTM and CDR2 ANQGSEA. The CDR3 contains 12 residues, cysteine and phenylalanine counted. Of the read, only the CDR3 DNA is kept; its 36 bases are in frame from base 1. Libraries were prepared through PCR. Sequenced using an Illumina HiSeq 2500. Unique molecular identifiers were incorporated into TCR beta cDNA libraries to reduce PCR and sequencing biases. Roughly 0.5 million cDNA molecules were obtained per 1 to 10 million input T cells, so each molecule approximated one T cell. The patient libraries were prepared and sequenced with the same protocol used for the earlier healthy control dataset. Samples belonging to the same batch were prepared together, multiplexed and sequenced on a shared HiSeq lane. The authors processed their data as follows. Raw barcoded reads were processed with MIGEC, discarding single-read molecular identifier groups before consensus assembly and CDR3 extraction. VDJtools was used for post-analysis of the clonotype tables, with diversity normalized by down-sampling every dataset to the smallest sample size. Repertoire overlap clustering matched CDR3 amino acid but not nucleotide sequences to correct batch-related cross-sample contamination. TCRdb trimmed public reads at Q25 via fastp, called clones via MiXCR and kept in-frame beta chains. Records with the same CDR3 protein are collapsed into one entry carrying the most frequent genes and DNA. V and J calls and clone size were set by TCRdb, not the authors. The sample data list 450,000 to 700,000 distinct CDR3 sequences, and 40% to 50% of these were observed just once. Together, the top ten hold approximately 1.7% of the sample.

The sequenced sample consisted of blood. The sequence came from a girl between 5 and 17 years old with multiple sclerosis. Recombination connected TRBV29-1 to TRBJ2-2; the D gene is possibly TRBD1, with 5 bases matching. The DNA is as follows: TGCAGCGCTGGACAGAACACCGGGGAGCTGTTTTTT. Translated, this is CSAGQNTGELFF.